Below are 32 T cell receptor beta chains sequenced from a single sample in a study of tumor and adjacent non-tumor tissue in lung cancer. Three rounds of nested PCR, following a modified ARM-PCR protocol, produced the TCRbeta library. TCRdb redid the calling of the multiplex PCR reads with MiXCR, one entry per CDR3 protein. Here the sample spans approximately 90,000 distinct CDR3 sequences, about 72% being singletons. The template was RNA from unsorted bulk tissue. Sequenced: lung tumor tissue. The receptors shown here come from a man aged 60 to 75 with non-small cell lung cancer.

Turning to this clonotype: The final CDR3 position lacks the conserved phenylalanine or tryptophan, pointing to a likely read error. The V gene is TRBV13, the J gene TRBJ2-7; TRBD1 agrees at 7 bases. The CDR3 has 16 residues. The trim removed 0 bases at V and 0 bases at J, leaving 5 bases unmatched. The V gene's germline CDR1 is PRHDT and CDR2 FYEKMQ (reference sequence). The CDR3 protein is CASSLGGTAGSYEQYS. The DNA of the CDR3 is TGTGCCAGCAGCTTAGGCGGGACAGCTGGCTCCTACGAGCAGTACTCC.

The genes are TRBV11-2 and TRBJ1-2; no definite D call. V was trimmed by 5 bases and J by 10 bases, leaving 20 bases between them. Germline assignment: CDR1 SGHAT and CDR2 FQNNGV. CDR3 size: 14 residues. The CDR3 DNA reads TGTGCCAGCAGCGCAAGTGCGGGTGTCGGCGACTACACCTTC. Protein: CASSASAGVGDYTF. Complete variable domain (other parts from reference TRBV11-2 and TRBJ1-2): EAGVAQSPRYKIIEKRQSVAFWCNPISGHATLYWYQQILGQGPKLLIQFQNNGVVDDSQLPKDRFSAERLKGVDSTLKIQPAKLEDSAVYLCASSASAGVGDYTFGSGTRLTVV.

This clonotype came up many times. J is TRBJ2-7 and V is TRBV20-1; maybe TRBD1 (5 bases). V lost 3 bases and J lost 1, with 13 bases in between. CDR3 length equals 14 residues. Germline lookup yields CDR1 DFQATT and CDR2 SNEGSKA (reference sequence). The CDR3 DNA is TGCAGTGCTAGTGGCAGGGCGAGTTCCTACGAGCAGTACTTC. Translation: CSASGRASSYEQYF.

Details on this clonotype: One end of the junction is discordant with germline, which a read error may explain. The chain recombines TRBV4-2 with TRBJ2-7; D may be TRBD1 (6 bases). The CDR3 totals 15 residues. Per germline, CDR1 LGHNA and CDR2 YNFKEQ. The DNA of the CDR3 is TGTGCCTGCAGCCAAGTCCCAGGGGCAGCCTACGAGCAGTACTTC. Translation: CACSQVPGAAYEQYF.

As concerns this clonotype: This may arise from a read error, as a much more abundant clone is one base away. The rearrangement uses TRBV20-1 and TRBJ2-7, with D possibly matching TRBD1 (7 bases). V was cut by 3 bases and J by 6 bases, with 18 bases left in between. CDR1 DFQATT and CDR2 SNEGSKA come from the germline V gene (reference sequence). The CDR3 is 14 amino acids. CDR3 sequence: CSASFGRGGLEQYF. CDR3 bases: TGCAGTGCTAGTTTCGGGAGAGGGGGCCTCGAGCAGTACTTC.

This clonotype was picked up many times. The chain couples TRBV29-1 to TRBJ2-5, with D tentatively TRBD1 (5 bases). The germline V gene has CDR1 SQVTM and CDR2 ANQGSEA. CDR3 length: 14 amino acids. The V gene lost 3 bases and the J gene lost 1 base, with 12 bases spanning the gap. The CDR3: CSVDDSGVQETQYF. The CDR3, as DNA: TGCAGCGTTGACGACAGTGGAGTCCAAGAGACCCAGTACTTC.

This clonotype was picked up many times. The DNA for the CDR3 is TGCAGTGTGCCGACAGGGCTCGCTGAAGCTTTCTTT. Translation: CSVPTGLAEAFF. V gene TRBV20-1 combines with J gene TRBJ1-1, with TRBD1 matching over 7 bases. The CDR3 has 12 residues. Germline assignment: CDR1 DFQATT and CDR2 SNEGSKA (reference sequence). V lost 7 bases to trimming and J lost 6 bases; unmatched junction nucleotides: 8.

V is TRBV12-5 and J is TRBJ1-1; 11 bases are a match to TRBD1. V shed 1 base and J 5 bases; nucleotides not matched to a gene: 12. Germline-derived CDR1 and CDR2 are LGHNT and FRNRAP. The CDR3 has 18 amino acids. Written as DNA, the CDR3 is TGTGCTAGTGGTTTGGAACTATCAGGACAGGGGGCGATGACTGAAGCTTTCTTT. It yields the protein CASGLELSGQGAMTEAFF.

This clonotype was counted only a few times. This may be a read error: a much more frequent sequence differs by one nucleotide. The chain recombines TRBV29-1 with TRBJ2-3; 7 bases agree with TRBD2. There are 15 residues in the CDR3. Germline V gene data show CDR1 as SQVTM and CDR2 as ANQGSEA. The CDR3 DNA is TGCAGAGGGCGTTTTGGCGGGAGAACCACAGATACGCAGTATTTT. Its protein is CRGRFGGRTTDTQYF.

There are many counts of this clonotype. The chain is built from TRBV12-3 or TRBV12-4 and TRBJ2-3; 9 bases are shared with TRBD1. This CDR3 comprises 15 residues. Trimming took 6 bases from V and 4 from J; bases not matched to a gene: 8. CDR3 sequence reads: CASRSRDRVADTQYF. CDR3 in DNA: TGTGCCAGCAGGTCTCGGGACAGGGTGGCAGATACGCAGTATTTT.

This clonotype came up many times. The chain is built from TRBV4-3 and TRBJ1-4; D remains ambiguous. The length of the CDR3 is 16 residues. Trimming cost V 0 bases and J 5 bases, with 13 bases left between them. Germline CDR1 LGHNA, CDR2 YSLEER. The CDR3 region has the DNA TGCGCCAGCAGCCAAGATAGGGCAGCGATAAATGAAAAACTGTTTTTT. Its protein is CASSQDRAAINEKLFF.

This clonotype was observed at least ten times. A junction boundary mismatches the germline segment, possibly from a read error. This chain connects TRBV7-8 to TRBJ2-7, with a possible D match to TRBD2 (6 bases). The germline gives CDR1 SGHVS, CDR2 FQNEAQ. The CDR3 extends over 15 amino acids. DNA for the CDR3: TGTGCCAGCAGCGACGACCTAGCGAGGTCCTACAAGCAGTACTTC. Translation: CASSDDLARSYKQYF.

The V gene is TRBV11-2, the J gene TRBJ2-1, with D perhaps TRBD2 (6 bases). Germline V lookup: CDR1 SGHAT, CDR2 FQNNGV. The germline V and J ends were trimmed by 3 bases and 2 bases, with 14 bases remaining between them. The CDR3 totals 16 residues. CDR3: CASSFHGSEPYNEQFF. In DNA form, the CDR3 reads TGTGCCAGCAGCTTCCACGGGAGCGAACCCTACAATGAGCAGTTCTTC.

The V and J genes are TRBV2 and TRBJ2-7, with 9 bases matching TRBD2. Germline CDR1 and CDR2: SNHLY and FYNNEI. The CDR3 has 14 amino acids. J was trimmed by 5 bases and V by 7 bases; bases with no gene match: 9. The CDR3 region is CASKRTSDRDEQYF. The CDR3 DNA reads TGTGCCAGCAAGAGGACTAGCGATAGGGACGAGCAGTACTTC.

J is TRBJ2-4 and V is TRBV6-2 or TRBV6-3, with 7 positions matching TRBD1. Per the germline V gene, CDR1 is MNHEY and CDR2 is SVGEGT. The CDR3 totals 14 residues. The CDR3 DNA reads as TGTGACAACAGGCCAACAGGGGTGAAAAACATTCAGTACTTC. Its translation is CDNRPTGVKNIQYF.

At least ten counts were recorded for this clonotype. The V gene is TRBV28, the J gene TRBJ1-2; a possible D gene is TRBD1 (5 bases). Germline V lookup: CDR1 MDHEN, CDR2 SYDVKM. The CDR3 is 15 residues long. With 2 bases removed from V and 14 bases from J, the gap between germline ends came to 24 bases. The CDR3 region has the DNA TGTGCCAGCAGTTTAAGAAAACCCTCCTTTGCGACAGCTACCTTC. It codes for CASSLRKPSFATATF.

This clonotype appeared a few times. The chain employs TRBV30 and TRBJ1-1; D unresolved. Germline V gene lookup returns CDR1 GTSNPN and CDR2 SVGIG (reference sequence). Trimming took off 1 base at V and 1 base at J, with 10 bases between the two ends. This CDR3 comprises 14 residues. DNA for the CDR3: TGTGCCTGGAGTGAGGACGGGAAGAACACTGAAGCTTTCTTT. It specifies CAWSEDGKNTEAFF.

This clonotype was seen a single time. It may be a read error: a sequence one base away is much more abundant. This rearrangement joins TRBV7-9 to TRBJ2-5, with D perhaps given as TRBD1 or TRBD2 (6 bases each). CDR1 is SEHNR, CDR2 FQNEAQ, per germline (reference sequence). The CDR3 spans 14 residues. This CDR3 reads CTSRPWGAVETQYF. The CDR3 bases are TGTACCAGCAGACCTTGGGGGGCTGTCGAGACCCAGTACTTC. Full variable domain (rest looked up from reference TRBV7-9 and TRBJ2-5): DTGVSQNPRHKITKRGQNVTFRCDPISEHNRLYWYRQTLGQGPEFLTYFQNEAQLEKSRLLSDRFSAERPKGSFSTLEIQRTEQGDSAMYLCTSRPWGAVETQYFGPGTRLLVL.

On this clonotype: A much larger clonotype is one base distant, so this may be a read error. The chain carries TRBV6-6 and TRBJ1-1, with TRBD1 matching over 7 bases. The CDR3 sequence is 14 residues long. Germline assignment: CDR1 MNHNY and CDR2 SVGAGI (reference sequence). Trimming removed 4 bases from V and 3 bases from J; junction bases left unmatched: 5. CDR3 coding DNA: TGTGCCAGCAGTTTCGTCAGGGGGGACACTGAAGCTTTCTTT. It translates to CASSFVRGDTEAFF.

Of note for this clonotype: Compared with germline, one end of the junction differs, possibly owing to a read error. This chain uses TRBV5-4 with TRBJ1-2, with D possibly being TRBD1 (5 bases). This CDR3 is 15 amino acids long. Per germline, CDR1 SGHNT and CDR2 YYREEE (reference sequence). CDR3 nucleotides: TGTGCCAGCACCTTGGAGGGGCGCGCTAACTATGGCTACATCTTC. This translates into CASTLEGRANYGYIF.

This clonotype was seen at least ten times. The chain recombines TRBV20-1 with TRBJ2-1; possible D gene TRBD2, 6 bases. Germline CDR1 DFQATT, CDR2 SNEGSKA (reference sequence). The CDR3 is 15 residues long. Trimming took 5 bases from V and 0 from J, leaving 14 bases between them. The CDR3 DNA sequence: TGCAGTGCTGAGGCGGGGTTCCGCTCCTACAATGAGCAGTTCTTC. It translates to CSAEAGFRSYNEQFF.

Of note for this clonotype: A junction end diverges from the germline sequence, so it may reflect a read error. The chain uses TRBV11-2 and TRBJ2-5; the D gene could be TRBD1 or TRBD2 (6 bases each). CDR1 is SGHAT, CDR2 FQNNGV, per germline. The CDR3 runs to 15 residues. CDR3 loop: CASTLGGSVQGTQYF. The CDR3, as DNA: TGTGCCAGCACCTTAGGAGGGTCGGTCCAAGGGACACAGTACTTC.

This clonotype appeared a few times. The junction departs from the called germline gene at one end, perhaps through a read error. The rearrangement links TRBV12-3 or TRBV12-4 to TRBJ2-1; no reliable D call. This CDR3 has 12 amino acids. The CDR3 here is CVSSFAHNEQFF. The CDR3 DNA is TGTGTCAGCAGTTTTGCTCACAATGAGCAATTCTTC.

On this clonotype: One end of the junction is discordant with germline, which a read error may explain. The CDR3 coding sequence is TGTGCCAGCAACCGGGACCACACAGATATGCAGTATTTT. Translation: CASNRDHTDMQYF. The chain combines TRBV6-6 with TRBJ2-3, with D possibly being TRBD1 or TRBD2 (5 bases each). Germline V gene lookup returns CDR1 MNHNY and CDR2 SVGAGI (reference sequence). The CDR3 runs to 13 residues.

Comments on this clonotype: A much larger clone lies one base from this, so it may be a read error. V is TRBV5-4 and J is TRBJ2-2; the D gene could be TRBD1 or TRBD2 (5 bases each). The germline CDR1 and CDR2 sequences are SGHNT and YYREEE (reference sequence). The V end was cut by 0 bases, the J end by 7 bases, with 16 bases between. CDR3 size: 16 residues. The CDR3 bases are TGTGCCAGCAGCTTGGTCAACCCTGGGGGAATCGGGGAGCTGTTTTTT. Its translation: CASSLVNPGGIGELFF.

As regards this clonotype: A read error may be the cause here, since a much bigger clone is one base away. The J gene is TRBJ2-3, the V gene TRBV4-1; possible D gene TRBD1, 6 bases. CDR1 MGHRA and CDR2 YSYEKL come from the germline V gene. The CDR3 spans 15 residues. The CDR3 loop reads CASNQAGPGVDTQYF. The DNA of the CDR3 is TGCGCCAGCAACCAAGCCGGACCAGGGGTAGATACGCAGTATTTT.

As to this clonotype: No conserved phenylalanine or tryptophan ends this CDR3, so it is likely a read error. The rearrangement uses TRBV12-3 or TRBV12-4 and TRBJ2-1, with 7 bases lining up with TRBD1. CDR3 size: 15 residues. V gave up 5 bases and J gave up 7 bases; unmatched junction bases: 11. The CDR3 region has the DNA TGTGCCAGCAGTCCTCAAATGGGACAGACAAATGAGCAGTTCTAC. Translating gives CASSPQMGQTNEQFY.

This clonotype was detected many times. The J gene is TRBJ2-3, the V gene TRBV4-3; D ambiguous. CDR1 is LGHNA, CDR2 YSLEER, per germline. The CDR3 loop spans 16 amino acids. V was trimmed by 1 base and J by 0 bases, leaving 11 bases between them. The CDR3 region is CASSQVAGSSTDTQYF. Written as DNA, the CDR3 is TGCGCCAGCAGCCAAGTAGCAGGCTCTAGCACAGATACGCAGTATTTT.

On this clonotype itself: A read error may account for a junction end that differs from germline. The chain has TRBV5-8 and TRBJ2-1; 8 bases map to TRBD2. The germline gives CDR1 SGHTS, CDR2 YDEGEE. This CDR3 is built from 17 residues. CDR3 in amino acids: CATSRGSAGVHYNEQFF. CDR3 nucleotides: TGTGCCACCAGCCGAGGGTCAGCGGGAGTTCATTACAATGAGCAGTTCTTT.

A remark on this clonotype: A junction end diverges from the germline sequence, so it may reflect a read error. V is TRBV6-5 and J is TRBJ2-2; D is perhaps TRBD2 (5 bases). Germline V gene data show CDR1 as MNHEY and CDR2 as SVGAGI. This CDR3 contains 12 residues. The CDR3 nucleotides read TGTGCCTCTACTGCGGGCGCCGGGGAGCTGATTTTT. Its translation is CASTAGAGELIF.

Worth noting for this clonotype: At one end, the junction sequence differs from germline, possibly due to a read error. The CDR3 DNA follows: TGCCGTGCTACGACTAGCGGGAGGGTTAATGAGCAGTTCTTT. Translating it yields CRATTSGRVNEQFF. J is TRBJ2-1 and V is TRBV20-1; 14 bases align to TRBD2. This CDR3 is built from 14 residues. The germline V gene encodes CDR1 DFQATT and CDR2 SNEGSKA (reference sequence).

This sequence joins TRBV5-1 and TRBJ2-5; 12 nucleotides match TRBD1. The germline CDR1 and CDR2 sequences are SGHRS and YFSETQ. The CDR3 loop spans 15 amino acids. Germline trimming cut 7 bases from V and 4 bases from J; bases unmatched to any gene: 8. The CDR3 bases are TGCGCCAGCGGCTCGGGACAGGGGGCCCCAGAGACCCAGTACTTC. The encoded protein is CASGSGQGAPETQYF.